The rows below give T cell receptor beta chains drawn from one sample of a study of T cells in Graves' hyperthyroidism and ophthalmopathy. TCRdb called the multiplex PCR reads again in MiXCR, with one record for every CDR3 protein. Here the sample spans almost 600,000 distinct CDR3 sequences, about half being singletons. Input material: peripheral blood or thyroid tissue (not recorded which). These receptor sequences come from a woman between 18 and 29 years old with Graves' hyperthyroidism. Each CDR3 is given with its conserved first and last residue. A D gene is named only where the DNA matches it firmly.

cdr3_aa: CASSLVAELTGELFF
d_call: .
j_call: TRBJ2-2
v_call: TRBV11-2

cdr3_aa: CATSDPRGHQETQYF
d_call: .
j_call: TRBJ2-5
v_call: TRBV24-1

cdr3_aa: CASTIIQGTEAFF
d_call: .
j_call: TRBJ1-1
v_call: TRBV7-9

cdr3_aa: CASSPPGGRTEAFF
d_call: .
j_call: TRBJ1-1
v_call: TRBV18

cdr3_aa: CASSWLAETQETQYF
d_call: TRBD2
j_call: TRBJ2-5
v_call: TRBV7-9

cdr3_aa: CASLGTIQAEQYF
d_call: .
j_call: TRBJ2-7
v_call: TRBV7-9

cdr3_aa: CASSYIAGRTYNEQFF
d_call: TRBD2
j_call: TRBJ2-1
v_call: TRBV7-9

cdr3_aa: CARGRRQETQYF
d_call: .
j_call: TRBJ2-5
v_call: TRBV2

cdr3_aa: CAISESQGSDTQYF
d_call: .
j_call: TRBJ2-3
v_call: TRBV10-3

cdr3_aa: CATSDLAGGPGDTQYF
d_call: TRBD2
j_call: TRBJ2-3
v_call: TRBV24-1

cdr3_aa: CASSQTSGMYEQYF
d_call: TRBD2
j_call: TRBJ2-7
v_call: TRBV7-2

cdr3_aa: CAREDRSVQETQYF
d_call: TRBD1
j_call: TRBJ2-5
v_call: TRBV10-1

cdr3_aa: CSAPASGRPTPETQYF
d_call: TRBD2
j_call: TRBJ2-5
v_call: TRBV20-1

cdr3_aa: CASSWSYNEQYF
d_call: .
j_call: TRBJ2-7
v_call: TRBV2

cdr3_aa: CAKLAGGTYEQYF
d_call: TRBD2
j_call: TRBJ2-7
v_call: TRBV30

cdr3_aa: CASSLRQANYGYTF
d_call: .
j_call: TRBJ1-2
v_call: TRBV27

cdr3_aa: CASSVEEDTQYF
d_call: .
j_call: TRBJ2-3
v_call: TRBV9

cdr3_aa: CASSEVGKGGYTF
d_call: .
j_call: TRBJ1-2
v_call: TRBV6-1

cdr3_aa: CAISEVPSGVNTGELFF
d_call: TRBD2
j_call: TRBJ2-2
v_call: TRBV10-3

cdr3_aa: CASSLAIHSQGNSPLHF
d_call: .
j_call: TRBJ1-6
v_call: TRBV12-3/TRBV12-4

cdr3_aa: CSARENRRQGNTGERFF
d_call: .
j_call: TRBJ2-2
v_call: TRBV20-1

cdr3_aa: CSGLAGLATEAFF
d_call: .
j_call: TRBJ1-1
v_call: TRBV20-1

cdr3_aa: CASREGQPEVLGNQPQRF
d_call: .
j_call: TRBJ1-5
v_call: TRBV5-4

cdr3_aa: CASSGTLFLTGELFF
d_call: TRBD2
j_call: TRBJ2-2
v_call: TRBV2

cdr3_aa: CSATETNYGYTF
d_call: .
j_call: TRBJ1-2
v_call: TRBV20-1

cdr3_aa: CASARPAASSYEQYF
d_call: .
j_call: TRBJ2-7
v_call: TRBV2

cdr3_aa: CASSQGGQNQPQHF
d_call: .
j_call: TRBJ1-5
v_call: TRBV4-1

cdr3_aa: CASSQEGGGKQPQHF
d_call: .
j_call: TRBJ1-5
v_call: TRBV4-3

cdr3_aa: CSVEGTPATGPNTEAFF
d_call: .
j_call: TRBJ1-1
v_call: TRBV29-1

cdr3_aa: CSVPGKGGNTIYF
d_call: .
j_call: TRBJ1-3
v_call: TRBV29-1

cdr3_aa: CASSLGQGILTPLHF
d_call: TRBD1
j_call: TRBJ1-6
v_call: TRBV5-1

cdr3_aa: CASSQRLAGGAEQFF
d_call: TRBD2
j_call: .
v_call: TRBV3-1

cdr3_aa: CASSLTGPNTEAFF
d_call: .
j_call: TRBJ1-1
v_call: TRBV11-2

cdr3_aa: CASSLREQETQYF
d_call: TRBD2
j_call: TRBJ2-5
v_call: TRBV12-3/TRBV12-4

cdr3_aa: CVSSNNVPGQGNYGYTF
d_call: TRBD1
j_call: TRBJ1-2
v_call: TRBV19

cdr3_aa: CASSGGTNTIYF
d_call: .
j_call: TRBJ1-3
v_call: TRBV9